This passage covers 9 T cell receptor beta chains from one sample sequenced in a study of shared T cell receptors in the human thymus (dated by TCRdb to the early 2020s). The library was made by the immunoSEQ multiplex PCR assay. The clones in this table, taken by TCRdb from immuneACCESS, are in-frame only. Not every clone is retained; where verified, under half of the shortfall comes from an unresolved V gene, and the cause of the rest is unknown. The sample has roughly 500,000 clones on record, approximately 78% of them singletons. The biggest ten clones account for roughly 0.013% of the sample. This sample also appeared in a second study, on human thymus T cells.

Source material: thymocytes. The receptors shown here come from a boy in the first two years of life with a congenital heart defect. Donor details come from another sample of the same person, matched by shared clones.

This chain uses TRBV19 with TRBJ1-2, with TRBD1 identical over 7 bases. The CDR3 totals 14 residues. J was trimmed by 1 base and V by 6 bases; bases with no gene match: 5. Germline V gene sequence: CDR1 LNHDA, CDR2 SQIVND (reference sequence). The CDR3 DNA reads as TGTGCCAGTAGGGGGACAGCTAATAACTATGGCTACACCTTC. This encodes CASRGTANNYGYTF. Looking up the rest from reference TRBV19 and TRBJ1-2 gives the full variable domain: DGGITQSPKYLFRKEGQNVTLSCEQNLNHDAMYWYRQDPGQGLRLIYYSQIVNDFQKGDIAEGYSVSREKKESFPLTVTSAQKNPTAFYLCASRGTANNYGYTFGSGTRLTVV.

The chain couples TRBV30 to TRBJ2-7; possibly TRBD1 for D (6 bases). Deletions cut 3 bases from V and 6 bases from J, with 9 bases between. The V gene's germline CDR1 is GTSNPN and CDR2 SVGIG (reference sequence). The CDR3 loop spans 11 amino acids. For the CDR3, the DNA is TGTGCCTGGAGGGGGGCTAGCGAGCAGTACTTC. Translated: CAWRGASEQYF.

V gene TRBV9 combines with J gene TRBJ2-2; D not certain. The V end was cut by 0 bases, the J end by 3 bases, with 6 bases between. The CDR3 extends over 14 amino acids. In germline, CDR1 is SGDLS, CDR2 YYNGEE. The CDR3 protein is CASSVGPDTGELFF. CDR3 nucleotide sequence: TGTGCCAGCAGCGTAGGTCCAGACACCGGGGAGCTGTTTTTT.

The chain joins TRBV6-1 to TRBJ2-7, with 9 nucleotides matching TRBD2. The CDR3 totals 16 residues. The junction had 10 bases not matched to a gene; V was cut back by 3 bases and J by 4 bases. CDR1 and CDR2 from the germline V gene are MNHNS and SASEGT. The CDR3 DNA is TGTGCCAGCAGTGAGGGGGTGATAGCGGGAGAGTACGAGCAGTACTTC. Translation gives CASSEGVIAGEYEQYF.

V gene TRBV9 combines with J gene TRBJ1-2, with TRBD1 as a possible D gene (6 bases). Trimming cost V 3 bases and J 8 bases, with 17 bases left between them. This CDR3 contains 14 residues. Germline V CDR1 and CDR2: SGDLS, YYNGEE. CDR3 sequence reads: CASSAASGVGGYTF. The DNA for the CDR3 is TGTGCCAGCAGCGCTGCCTCAGGGGTGGGCGGCTACACCTTC.

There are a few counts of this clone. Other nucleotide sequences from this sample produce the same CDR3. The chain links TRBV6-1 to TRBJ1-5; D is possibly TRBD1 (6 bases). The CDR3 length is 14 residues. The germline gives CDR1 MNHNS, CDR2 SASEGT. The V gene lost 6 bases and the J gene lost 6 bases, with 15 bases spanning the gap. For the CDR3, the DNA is TGTGCCAGCAGGCCGGGGGGCGAGGGTCAGCCCCAGCATTTT. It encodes CASRPGGEGQPQHF.

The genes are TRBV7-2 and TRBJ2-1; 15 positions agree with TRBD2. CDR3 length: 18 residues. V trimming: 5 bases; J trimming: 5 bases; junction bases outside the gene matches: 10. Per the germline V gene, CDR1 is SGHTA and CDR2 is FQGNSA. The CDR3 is CASSDAGLAGGHDNEQFF. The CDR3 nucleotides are TGTGCCAGCAGCGATGCGGGACTAGCGGGAGGTCACGACAATGAGCAGTTCTTC. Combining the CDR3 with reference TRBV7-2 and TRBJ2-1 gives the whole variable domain GAGVSQSPSNKVTEKGKDVELRCDPISGHTALYWYRQSLGQGLEFLIYFQGNSAPDKSGLPSDRFSAERTGGSVSTLTIQRTQQEDSAVYLCASSDAGLAGGHDNEQFFGPGTRLTVL.

CDR3 nucleotide sequence: TGCGCCAGCAGCCAAGATTGGGCGGGACTAGCGGGGTACGAGCAGTACTTC. This gives the protein CASSQDWAGLAGYEQYF. The rearrangement links TRBV4-3 to TRBJ2-7; 13 positions match TRBD2. Trimming at V came to 0 bases and at J to 4 bases, leaving 6 bases not matched to a gene. The CDR3 totals 17 residues. The germline V gene has CDR1 LGHNA and CDR2 YSLEER.

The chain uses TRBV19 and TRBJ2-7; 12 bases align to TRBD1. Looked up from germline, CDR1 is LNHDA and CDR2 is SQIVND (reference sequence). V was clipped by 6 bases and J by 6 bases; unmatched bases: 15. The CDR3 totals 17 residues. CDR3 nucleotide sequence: TGTGCCAGTAGCATTACCCTTCCGGGACAGGGGGCAAGCGAGCAGTACTTC. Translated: CASSITLPGQGASEQYF.